These 13 T cell receptor beta chains originate from one sample sequenced in a study of PD-1 blockade in classical Hodgkin lymphoma. Relapse was seen in all patients after autologous stem cell transplantation, and brentuximab vedotin exposure was variable. Data came from immunoSEQ multiplex PCR; TCRdb stores just in-frame clones and leaves some out. Of 50,000 or so clones listed, about two thirds were seen once; the top ten hold approximately 15%. The source material was peripheral blood mononuclear cells (PBMCs), sampled before the second cycle of nivolumab. These receptors were obtained from a human donor with classical Hodgkin lymphoma.

The chain carries TRBV27 and TRBJ1-2; TRBD1 is a possible D gene (5 bases). V was trimmed by 6 bases and J by 4 bases, leaving 18 bases between them. Germline-derived CDR1 and CDR2 are MNHEY and SMNVEV (reference sequence). There are 15 residues in the CDR3. CDR3 sequence (DNA): TGTGCCAGCAGACGATTAGGGGAAGCGGGCTATGGCTACACCTTC. Protein sequence: CASRRLGEAGYGYTF.

V is TRBV29-1 and J is TRBJ1-5; D is unclear. The V and J ends lost 2 bases and 7 bases respectively, with 15 bases between them. This CDR3 is built from 14 residues. The germline V gene has CDR1 SQVTM and CDR2 ANQGSEA. CDR3 sequence: CSVEFGSAGQPQHF. Here the CDR3 DNA reads TGCAGCGTTGAATTCGGGTCCGCCGGGCAGCCCCAGCATTTT.

This clone was observed a single time. This chain joins TRBV4-1 and TRBJ2-5; 16 nucleotides match TRBD2. The CDR3 length is 17 residues. In germline, CDR1 is MGHRA, CDR2 YSYEKL. Trimming cost V 4 bases and J 5 bases; bases outside gene matches: 7. CDR3 DNA sequence: TGCGCCAGCAGCCTGGGACTAGCGGGAGGGCCAGGCGAGACCCAGTACTTC. Amino acid sequence: CASSLGLAGGPGETQYF.

The DNA of the CDR3 is TGTGCCTGGAGCCCGAGCGGGGCTTTGGGGGAGCAGTACTTC. Residues: CAWSPSGALGEQYF. The V and J genes are TRBV30 and TRBJ2-7, with 7 bases identical to TRBD2. The CDR3 spans 14 residues. Germline loops: CDR1 GTSNPN, CDR2 SVGIG (reference sequence). The ends lost 3 bases at V and 7 bases at J; junction bases unmatched: 12.

This clone has only a few counts. V and J are TRBV29-1 and TRBJ1-2; 10 nucleotides line up with TRBD1. The CDR3 totals 13 residues. CDR1 is SQVTM, CDR2 ANQGSEA, per germline. Trimming cost V 6 bases and J 9 bases; bases outside gene matches: 10. In DNA, the CDR3 is TGCAGCGTAGAAACCGGGACAGGGGAGAGCTACACCTTC. Translating gives CSVETGTGESYTF.

This clone was recorded only once. This chain connects TRBV30 to TRBJ2-1; D is unclear. Trimming took 1 base from V and 0 from J, leaving 7 bases between them. CDR1 GTSNPN and CDR2 SVGIG come from the germline V gene (reference sequence). The CDR3 extends over 14 amino acids. The CDR3 region is CAWSAVGSYNEQFF. The CDR3 region has the DNA TGTGCCTGGAGTGCAGTAGGCTCCTACAATGAGCAGTTCTTC.

The rearrangement uses TRBV28 and TRBJ2-3; 7 bases fit TRBD2. Germline CDR1 MDHEN, CDR2 SYDVKM. The CDR3 contains 13 residues. The CDR3 DNA sequence: TGTGCGTCGCGGGAGCTAAACACAGATACGCAGTATTTT. Translation gives CASRELNTDTQYF.

The chain is built from TRBV30 and TRBJ1-2, with a weak D call TRBD1 (5 bases). The V gene's germline CDR1 is GTSNPN and CDR2 SVGIG (reference sequence). The germline V and J ends were trimmed by 0 bases and 6 bases, with 17 bases remaining between them. The CDR3 runs 15 residues. DNA for the CDR3: TGTGCCTGGAGTGTAGAGTTATTGGGGGGGAATGGCTACACCTTC. Translation: CAWSVELLGGNGYTF.

This clone was found once. V is TRBV7-6 and J is TRBJ1-5; 7 bases are shared with TRBD1. Trimming cost V 1 base and J 0 bases; bases outside gene matches: 3. The CDR3 totals 16 residues. Looked up from germline, CDR1 is SGHVS and CDR2 is FNYEAQ. As DNA, the CDR3 is TGTGCCAGCAGCTTAGAGGCAGGGGGTAGCAATCAGCCCCAGCATTTT. Translation: CASSLEAGGSNQPQHF.

The chain has TRBV9 and TRBJ2-3; the D gene is possibly TRBD2 (6 bases). This CDR3 is 16 amino acids long. The germline V gene has CDR1 SGDLS and CDR2 YYNGEE. The ends were cut back, 6 bases at V and 1 base at J, with 18 bases in the middle. Written as DNA, the CDR3 is TGTGCCAGCACCGGGACTCCTACGGGCCGCACAGATACGCAGTATTTT. Protein product: CASTGTPTGRTDTQYF. Combining the CDR3 with reference TRBV9 and TRBJ2-3 gives the whole variable domain DSGVTQTPKHLITATGQRVTLRCSPRSGDLSVYWYQQSLDQGLQFLIQYYNGEERAKGNILERFSAQQFPDLHSELNLSSLELGDSALYFCASTGTPTGRTDTQYFGPGTRLTVL.

The table lists this clone with a few counts. The chain links TRBV6-5 to TRBJ2-3; D is possibly TRBD2 (6 bases). The V and J ends lost 7 bases and 5 bases respectively, with 7 bases between them. Germline loops: CDR1 MNHEY, CDR2 SVGAGI. This CDR3 contains 11 residues. CDR3 bases: TGTGCCAGCAAGCGGGTAGATACGCAGTATTTT. Encoded protein: CASKRVDTQYF.

The rearrangement uses TRBV7-9 and TRBJ2-7, with 7 bases aligning to TRBD2. This CDR3 has 15 amino acids. Germline values: CDR1 SEHNR, CDR2 FQNEAQ (reference sequence). Unmatched junction bases numbered 11, after V lost 5 bases and J lost 4 bases. CDR3 sequence (DNA): TGTGCCAGCAGCCGCCAGGGAGGGAGGGATTACGAGCAGTACTTC. Residues: CASSRQGGRDYEQYF.

The chain couples TRBV29-1 to TRBJ1-2; possible D gene TRBD1, 6 bases. CDR1 is SQVTM, CDR2 ANQGSEA, per germline. The CDR3 covers 14 residues. The V gene lost 5 bases and the J gene lost 0 bases, with 13 bases spanning the gap. CDR3 coding DNA: TGCAGCGTTTTTCGACAGGCTCCTAACTATGGCTACACCTTC. Translation: CSVFRQAPNYGYTF.